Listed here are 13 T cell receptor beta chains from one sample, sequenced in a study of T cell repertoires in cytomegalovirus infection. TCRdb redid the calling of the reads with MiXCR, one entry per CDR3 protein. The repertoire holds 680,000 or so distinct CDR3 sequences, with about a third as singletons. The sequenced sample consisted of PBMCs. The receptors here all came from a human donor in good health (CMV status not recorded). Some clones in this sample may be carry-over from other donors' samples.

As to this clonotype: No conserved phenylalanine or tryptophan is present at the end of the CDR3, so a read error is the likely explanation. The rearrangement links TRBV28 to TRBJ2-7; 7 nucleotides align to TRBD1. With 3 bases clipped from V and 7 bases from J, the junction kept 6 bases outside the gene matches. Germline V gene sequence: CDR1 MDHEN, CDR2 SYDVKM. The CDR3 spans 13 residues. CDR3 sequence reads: CASSFTGEGEQYL. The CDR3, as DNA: TGTGCCAGCAGTTTTACAGGGGAAGGGGAGCAGTACTTA.

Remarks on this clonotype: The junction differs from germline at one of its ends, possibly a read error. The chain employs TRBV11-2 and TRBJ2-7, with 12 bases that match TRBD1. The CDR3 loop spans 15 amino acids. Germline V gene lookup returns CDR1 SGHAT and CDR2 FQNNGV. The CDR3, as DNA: TGTGCCACCAGCTCTTTCGGGACAGGGGGCCGCGAGCAGTACTTC. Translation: CATSSFGTGGREQYF. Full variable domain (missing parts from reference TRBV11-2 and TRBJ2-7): EAGVAQSPRYKIIEKRQSVAFWCNPISGHATLYWYQQILGQGPKLLIQFQNNGVVDDSQLPKDRFSAERLKGVDSTLKIQPAKLEDSAVYLCATSSFGTGGREQYFGPGTRLTVT.

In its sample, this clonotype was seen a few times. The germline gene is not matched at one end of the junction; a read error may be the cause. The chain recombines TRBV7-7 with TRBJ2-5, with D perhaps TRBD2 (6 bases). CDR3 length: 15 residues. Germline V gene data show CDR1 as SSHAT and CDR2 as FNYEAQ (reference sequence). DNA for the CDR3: TGTGCTAGCAGCTCCGGGACTCAAGACTTAGAGACCCAGTACTTC. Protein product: CASSSGTQDLETQYF.

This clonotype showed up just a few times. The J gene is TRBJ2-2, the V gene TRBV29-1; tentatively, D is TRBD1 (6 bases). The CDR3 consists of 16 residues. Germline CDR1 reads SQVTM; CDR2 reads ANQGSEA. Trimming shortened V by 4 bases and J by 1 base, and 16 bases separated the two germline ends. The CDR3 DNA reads TGCAGCGTTGGGGGGATGGGGGCCTTGAACACCGGGGAGCTGTTTTTT. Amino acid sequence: CSVGGMGALNTGELFF.

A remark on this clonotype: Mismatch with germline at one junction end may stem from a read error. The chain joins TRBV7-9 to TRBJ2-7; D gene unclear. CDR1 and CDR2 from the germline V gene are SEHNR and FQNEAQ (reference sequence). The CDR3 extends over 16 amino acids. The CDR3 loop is CASSTTDSMVAYEQSF. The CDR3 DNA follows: TGTGCCAGCAGCACAACCGACTCCATGGTGGCGTACGAGCAGTCCTTC.

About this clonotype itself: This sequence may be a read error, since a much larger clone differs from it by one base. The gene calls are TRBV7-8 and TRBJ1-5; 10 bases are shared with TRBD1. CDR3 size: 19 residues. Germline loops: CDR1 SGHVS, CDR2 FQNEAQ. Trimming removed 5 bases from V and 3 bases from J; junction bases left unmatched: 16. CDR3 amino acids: CASSARTGGSSYNNQPQHF. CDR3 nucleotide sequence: TGTGCCAGCAGCGCCCGGACAGGGGGGAGCTCTTATAACAATCAGCCCCAGCATTTT. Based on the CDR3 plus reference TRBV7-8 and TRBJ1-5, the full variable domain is GAGVSQSPRYKVAKRGQDVALRCDPISGHVSLFWYQQALGQGPEFLTYFQNEAQLDKSGLPSDRFFAERPEGSVSTLKIQRTQQEDSAVYLCASSARTGGSSYNNQPQHFGDGTRLSIL.

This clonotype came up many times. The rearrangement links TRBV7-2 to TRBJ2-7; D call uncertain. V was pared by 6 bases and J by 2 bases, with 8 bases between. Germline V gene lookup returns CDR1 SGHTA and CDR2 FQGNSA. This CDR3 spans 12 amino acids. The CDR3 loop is CASSYSPYEQYF. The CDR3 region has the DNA TGTGCCAGCAGTTACTCCCCCTACGAGCAGTACTTC.

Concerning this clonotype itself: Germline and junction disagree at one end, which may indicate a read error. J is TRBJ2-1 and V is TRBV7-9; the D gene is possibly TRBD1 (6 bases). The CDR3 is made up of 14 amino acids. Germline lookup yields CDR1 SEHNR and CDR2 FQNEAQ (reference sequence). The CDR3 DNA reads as TGTGCCAGCAGCCGGACAGCTTCCTACAATGAGCAGTCCTTC. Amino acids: CASSRTASYNEQSF.

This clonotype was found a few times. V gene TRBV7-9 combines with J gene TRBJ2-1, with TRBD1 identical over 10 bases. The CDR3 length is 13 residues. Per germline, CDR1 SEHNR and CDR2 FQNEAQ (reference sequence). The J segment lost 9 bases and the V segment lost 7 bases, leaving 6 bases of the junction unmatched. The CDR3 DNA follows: TGTGCCAGCAAGAGGGACAGGGGCTCTGAGCAGTTCTTC. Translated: CASKRDRGSEQFF.

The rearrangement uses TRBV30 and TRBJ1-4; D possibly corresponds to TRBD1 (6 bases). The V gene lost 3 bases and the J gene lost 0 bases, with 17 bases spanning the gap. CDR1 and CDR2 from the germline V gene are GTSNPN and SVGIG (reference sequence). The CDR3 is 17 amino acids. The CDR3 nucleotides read TGTGCCTGGAGGTTGCCGGGGCAGGGGACAACTAATGAAAAACTGTTTTTT. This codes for CAWRLPGQGTTNEKLFF.

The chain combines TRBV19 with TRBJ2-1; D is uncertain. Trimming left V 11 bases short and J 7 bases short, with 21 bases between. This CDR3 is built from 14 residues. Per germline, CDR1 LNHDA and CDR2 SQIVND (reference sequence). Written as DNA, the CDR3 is TGTGCCTCGTCCGGCGGTTGGATTATGAATGAGCAGTTCTTC. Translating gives CASSGGWIMNEQFF.

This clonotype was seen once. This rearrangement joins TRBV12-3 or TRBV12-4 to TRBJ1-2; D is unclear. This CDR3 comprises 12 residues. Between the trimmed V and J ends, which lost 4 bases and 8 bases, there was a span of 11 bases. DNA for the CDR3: TGTGCCAGCAGTTGGGGTCCCGGGGGCTACACCTTC. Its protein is CASSWGPGGYTF.

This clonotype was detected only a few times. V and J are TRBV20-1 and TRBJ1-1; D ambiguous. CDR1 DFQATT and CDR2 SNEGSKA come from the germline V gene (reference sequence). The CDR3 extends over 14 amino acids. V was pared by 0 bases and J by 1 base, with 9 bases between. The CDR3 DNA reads TGCAGTGCTAGAGACCCGAGAGGGAACACTGAAGCTTTCTTT. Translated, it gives CSARDPRGNTEAFF.